What follows are 21 T cell receptor beta chains derived from one specimen sequenced in a study of human T cells and chemical hapten exposure. Each CDR3 protein gets one entry after TCRdb re-called the RACE reads with MiXCR. The repertoire holds roughly 60,000 distinct CDR3 sequences, around 11% seen once, with 2% to 3% in the top ten. Time point given: patch test 3, about 24 weeks after DPC sensitization. As to treatment: therapeutic diphenylcyclopropenone sensitization with weekly scalp DPC. The material sequenced was whole blood, taken in connection with sensitization to the hapten diphenylcyclopropenone (DPC). These receptor sequences come from a young man with alopecia areata. Some clones in this sample may be carry-over from other donors' samples.

The V and J genes are TRBV3-1 and TRBJ1-3; the D is unclear. V was cut by 4 bases and J by 4 bases, with 14 bases left in between. The germline CDR1 and CDR2 sequences are LGHDT and YNNKEL (reference sequence). The CDR3 is 15 amino acids. The CDR3 sequence: CASSLDIDGGNTIYF. The CDR3 DNA sequence: TGTGCCAGCAGCCTAGACATCGATGGAGGAAACACCATATATTTT.

The rearrangement uses TRBV7-2 and TRBJ1-1, with a tentative D call TRBD1 (6 bases). Germline V gene data show CDR1 as SGHTA and CDR2 as FQGNSA. CDR3 size: 16 residues. The V end was cut by 5 bases, the J end by 0 bases, with 16 bases between. The CDR3: CASSIQGSGMNTEAFF. The CDR3 region has the DNA TGTGCCAGCAGCATACAGGGCTCCGGGATGAACACTGAAGCTTTCTTT.

In its sample, this clonotype was seen a few times. It is unclear where the CDR3 begins or ends on the DNA, so no DNA is shown, and the CDR3 is as TCRdb lists it. The chain carries TRBV7-5 and TRBJ2-6; no DNA check was done on the table's D call, TRBD1. TRBV7-5 is designated a pseudogene. The CDR3 length equals 22 residues, ends included. CDR3: CISVSEAAGAGPQSSGANVLTF.

As to this clonotype: This may be a read error: a much more frequent sequence differs by one nucleotide. V usage is TRBV4-2 and J usage is TRBJ2-7; D unresolved. V was cut by 0 bases and J by 4 bases, with 16 bases left in between. Germline lookup yields CDR1 LGHNA and CDR2 YNFKEQ. The CDR3 is made up of 16 amino acids. The CDR3 DNA reads as TGTGCCAGCAGCCAAGATTGGGCCCACCAGAGATACGAGCAGTACTTC. Its translation is CASSQDWAHQRYEQYF.

This clonotype has ten or more counts. The chain couples TRBV6-2 or TRBV6-3 to TRBJ2-1; D is possibly TRBD1 or TRBD2 (7 bases each). V dropped 10 bases and J dropped 2 bases, with 18 bases sitting between them. Per the germline V gene, CDR1 is MNHEY and CDR2 is SVGEGT. The CDR3 contains 15 residues. The CDR3 DNA follows: TGTGCCACCAGGGGGGGGACAGCAACCTACAATGAGCAGTTCTTC. Translation gives CATRGGTATYNEQFF.

The CDR3 sequence: CSASAVQGNPYEQYF. The CDR3 DNA is TGCAGTGCTAGCGCTGTACAGGGGAACCCCTACGAGCAGTACTTC. The rearrangement uses TRBV20-1 and TRBJ2-7; 7 positions match TRBD1. Germline-derived CDR1 and CDR2 are DFQATT and SNEGSKA (reference sequence). This CDR3 is 15 amino acids long. Trimming at V came to 3 bases and at J to 2 bases, leaving 10 bases not matched to a gene.

This clonotype was counted a few times. V and J are TRBV5-1 and TRBJ2-7; D possibly matches TRBD1 or TRBD2 (6 bases each). This CDR3 is 15 amino acids long. Trimming took off 0 bases at V and 2 bases at J, with 12 bases between the two ends. Germline V gives CDR1 SGHRS, CDR2 YFSETQ. For the CDR3, the DNA is TGCGCCAGCAGCTTGGCGGGGGCGCCAACCTACGAGCAGTACTTC. Its translation is CASSLAGAPTYEQYF.

Ten or more counts support this clonotype. This chain uses TRBV20-1 with TRBJ1-5; the D gene is possibly TRBD1 (5 bases). V gave up 3 bases and J gave up 7 bases, with 16 bases separating them. Germline loops: CDR1 DFQATT, CDR2 SNEGSKA (reference sequence). CDR3 length equals 14 residues. This CDR3 reads CSARGPRPTQPQHF. As DNA, the CDR3 is TGCAGTGCTAGGGGGCCTAGGCCAACCCAGCCCCAGCATTTT.

This clonotype came up many times. The CDR3 region is CASRLLQGAHNEQFF. The CDR3, as DNA: TGTGCCAGCAGGCTCCTCCAGGGAGCTCACAATGAGCAGTTCTTC. The V gene is TRBV2, the J gene TRBJ2-1; D could derive from TRBD1 or TRBD2 (5 bases each). The CDR3 extends over 15 amino acids. Trimming removed 6 bases from V and 5 bases from J, with 17 bases in between. Looked up from germline, CDR1 is SNHLY and CDR2 is FYNNEI.

V is TRBV2 and J is TRBJ2-7, with 9 nucleotides matching TRBD1. With 7 bases clipped from V and 1 base from J, the junction kept 20 bases outside the gene matches. CDR1 and CDR2 (germline): SNHLY, FYNNEI. The CDR3 is made up of 19 amino acids. Here the CDR3 reads CASTQPIRGQGSGSYEQYF. The CDR3 coding sequence is TGTGCCAGCACTCAGCCAATCCGTGGACAGGGGTCTGGGTCCTACGAGCAGTACTTC.

This clonotype was picked up a small number of times. This chain joins TRBV20-1 and TRBJ2-7, with D uncertain. Looked up from germline, CDR1 is DFQATT and CDR2 is SNEGSKA (reference sequence). The CDR3 is 14 residues long. CDR3 in DNA: TGCAGCGCAGTAAGCTCACCCCCTAACTACGAGCAGTACTTC. This sequence encodes CSAVSSPPNYEQYF.

The sample holds a few counts of this clonotype. The chain carries TRBV29-1 and TRBJ2-7; D is ambiguous. The CDR3 is 12 amino acids. The V gene lost 3 bases and the J gene lost 0 bases, with 6 bases spanning the gap. Germline V gives CDR1 SQVTM, CDR2 ANQGSEA. The CDR3 reads CSVEVYSYEQYF. CDR3 bases: TGCAGCGTTGAGGTATACTCCTACGAGCAGTACTTC.

This clonotype came up a few times. J is TRBJ1-4 and V is TRBV7-6; tentatively, D is TRBD1 (6 bases). CDR1 and CDR2 (germline): SGHVS, FNYEAQ. Trimming removed 5 bases at V and 4 bases at J, with 17 bases between. This CDR3 comprises 16 residues. The CDR3 DNA is TGTGCCAGCAGCCTGGACAGTCCGCCGATTAATGAAAAACTGTTTTTT. This codes for CASSLDSPPINEKLFF.

V gene TRBV9 combines with J gene TRBJ2-1; no firm D call. Germline values: CDR1 SGDLS, CDR2 YYNGEE. Trimming cost V 0 bases and J 9 bases, with 10 bases left between them. The CDR3 contains 13 residues. The CDR3 here is CASSVAVSPEQFF. The CDR3 DNA reads TGTGCCAGCAGCGTAGCCGTATCACCTGAGCAGTTCTTC.

This clonotype was recorded at least ten times. The chain joins TRBV12-3 or TRBV12-4 to TRBJ2-1, with D possibly matching TRBD2 (5 bases). Trimming pared 3 bases from V and 8 bases from J, leaving 17 bases between. The CDR3 is made up of 15 amino acids. The CDR3 DNA reads as TGTGCCAGCAGTTTGGCGGGTGTTCTCTCCTATGAGCAGTTCTTC. It codes for CASSLAGVLSYEQFF.

This sequence joins TRBV29-1 and TRBJ2-3; the D gene is possibly TRBD1 (6 bases). This CDR3 is built from 14 residues. Germline V lookup: CDR1 SQVTM, CDR2 ANQGSEA. Trimming took off 1 base at V and 5 bases at J, with 13 bases between the two ends. For the CDR3, the DNA is TGCAGCGTTGAAGGGGGGCAGGGCTTAGATACGCAGTATTTT. Translating it yields CSVEGGQGLDTQYF.

This clonotype was detected a few times. The V call is TRBV24-1, the J call TRBJ2-1, with a weak D call TRBD1 (6 bases). The CDR3 is 16 amino acids. The germline CDR1 and CDR2 sequences are KGHDR and SFDVKD. V gave up 5 bases and J gave up 7 bases, with 20 bases separating them. The CDR3 loop is CATSGPGHEFWNEQFF. DNA of the CDR3: TGTGCCACCAGTGGCCCGGGACACGAGTTTTGGAATGAGCAGTTCTTC.

This clonotype was recorded a few times. CDR3 coding DNA: TGTGCCAGCAGCTTAGCCCCCCCGGGACAGCCGAACACTGAAGCTTTCTTT. Protein sequence: CASSLAPPGQPNTEAFF. This chain joins TRBV7-6 and TRBJ1-1, with 7 bases fitting TRBD1. Germline V CDR1 and CDR2: SGHVS, FNYEAQ. V lost 0 bases and J lost 1; bases outside the gene matches: 8. The CDR3 is made up of 17 amino acids.

In the case of this clonotype: Mismatch with germline at one junction end may stem from a read error. The chain employs TRBV6-5 and TRBJ2-3; TRBD1 or TRBD2 may be the D gene (5 bases each). CDR1 and CDR2 from the germline V gene are MNHEY and SVGAGI. CDR3 length: 13 amino acids. This CDR3 reads CASGYPERGTQYF. Written as DNA, the CDR3 is TGTGCCAGCGGTTACCCGGAGAGGGGTACGCAGTATTTT.

Notes on this clonotype: This may be a read error, as it is one base from a much larger clone. This chain connects TRBV12-3 or TRBV12-4 to TRBJ2-1; the match to TRBD1 covers 7 bases. The CDR3 runs to 13 residues. In DNA, the CDR3 is TGTGCCAGCAAACGGGACAGTTCCAATAAGCAGTTCTTC. It is translated as CASKRDSSNKQFF.

V usage is TRBV18 and J usage is TRBJ2-3, with D unresolved. The CDR3 consists of 13 residues. Germline values: CDR1 KGHSH, CDR2 LQKENI. V lost 3 bases to trimming and J lost 5 bases, with 9 bases between them. The chain's CDR3 is CASSPGFEDTQYF. The CDR3 DNA reads as TGTGCCAGCTCACCGGGATTCGAAGATACGCAGTATTTT.